This is a list of T cell receptor beta chains from one sample in a study of glioma-infiltrating T cells after dendritic cell vaccination. Method: immunoSEQ multiplex PCR; TCRdb's copy keeps in-frame clones and lacks some. The profile covers under 35,000 clones, with 85% to 95% appearing a single time and over 2% taken by the ten largest. Specimen: blood, collected before dendritic cell vaccination. The source of these receptors is a human donor with glioblastoma. Both conserved end residues are trimmed from each CDR3.

12 | TRBJ1-3 | TRBV30 | AWSVAGAGNTIY
12 | TRBJ1-6 | TRBV6-1 | ASSNDRGGSPLH
12 | TRBJ1-2 | TRBV29-1 | SVERSDRARGYT
13 | TRBJ1-5 | TRBV19 | ASSWDRAFNQPQH
13 | TRBJ2-3 | TRBV7-9 | ASSPPATGTDTQY
14 | TRBJ1-5 | TRBV19 | ASSTDRAGGNQPQH
12 | TRBJ1-3 | TRBV6-1 | ASRQGEAGNTIY
10 | TRBJ1-2 | TRBV29-1 | SVDAGGYGYT
15 | TRBJ1-2 | TRBV19 | ASSTDEEQGASRGYT
13 | TRBJ2-3 | TRBV5-1 | ASSLATSGRDTQY
12 | TRBJ1-1 | TRBV6-1 | ASSEAQGQGEAF
12 | TRBJ1-1 | TRBV5-1 | ASTMGGTRTEAF
15 | TRBJ1-3 | TRBV19 | ASSISVFTRSGNTIY
11 | TRBJ2-2 | TRBV30 | AWGEGPTGELF
12 | TRBJ2-2 | TRBV9 | ASSPRLATGELF
9 | TRBJ2-3 | TRBV20-1 | SAYGADTQY
12 | TRBJ1-4 | TRBV5-1 | ASSFSTEHEKLF
13 | TRBJ1-5 | TRBV23-1 | ASSKGARVNQPQH
10 | TRBJ2-5 | TRBV7-2 | ASSLDASKQY
16 | TRBJ2-1 | TRBV7-9 | ASSQDMTSGAAVNEQF
14 | TRBJ2-3 | TRBV5-1 | ASSSGLAASTDTQY
10 | TRBJ1-5 | TRBV7-8 | ATGASNQPQH